The 21 T cell receptor beta chains given below trace back to one sample, sequenced in a study of T cell clones after liver transplantation. Repertoires were generated with immunoSEQ multiplex PCR, while TCRdb's copy carries only in-frame clones and drops some. The profile shows about 85,000 clones, roughly 82% of them singletons. The sample here was CD4+ T cells from blood, taken roughly 3.5 years after liver transplant. These receptors were taken from a human patient who received a liver transplant. Some T cells may originate from the graft donor.

The chain is built from TRBV28 and TRBJ1-1; TRBD1 matches at 9 bases. The length of the CDR3 is 13 residues. In germline, CDR1 is MDHEN, CDR2 SYDVKM. V gave up 8 bases and J gave up 8 bases; unmatched junction bases: 9. CDR3 loop: CASLRRTGVEAFF. The CDR3 coding sequence is TGTGCCAGCCTGAGGAGGACAGGGGTCGAAGCTTTCTTT.

This chain links TRBV13 with TRBJ1-1, with 9 bases lining up with TRBD1. Germline values: CDR1 PRHDT, CDR2 FYEKMQ (reference sequence). After removal of 0 bases from V and 3 bases from J, the junction contained 11 bases not matched to a gene. The CDR3 is made up of 18 amino acids. CDR3 in amino acids: CASSLGDGQGLRDTEAFF. DNA of the CDR3: TGTGCCAGCAGCTTAGGGGACGGACAGGGGCTAAGGGACACTGAAGCTTTCTTT.

The chain combines TRBV5-1 with TRBJ2-2; TRBD1 agrees at 8 bases. The CDR3 runs to 16 residues. Germline CDR1 and CDR2: SGHRS and YFSETQ. Trimming at V came to 4 bases and at J to 3 bases, leaving 8 bases not matched to a gene. The CDR3 DNA reads TGCGCCAGCAGCAGGGATGGACAGGGCTACACCGGGGAGCTGTTTTTT. Amino acids: CASSRDGQGYTGELFF.

CDR3 sequence reads: CASSTQNSNQPQHF. CDR3 nucleotides: TGTGCCAGCAGCACCCAGAATAGCAATCAGCCCCAGCATTTT. The chain combines TRBV6-1 with TRBJ1-5; unclear D gene. CDR3 length equals 14 residues. Germline lookup yields CDR1 MNHNS and CDR2 SASEGT. Trimming shortened V by 6 bases and J by 0 bases, and 9 bases separated the two germline ends.

This chain links TRBV7-9 with TRBJ2-3, with D perhaps assigned TRBD1 or TRBD2 (6 bases each). This CDR3 contains 15 residues. Germline CDR1 reads SEHNR; CDR2 reads FQNEAQ (reference sequence). V lost 5 bases, J lost 4 bases, and 16 bases lay in between. CDR3 nucleotides: TGTGCCAGCAGCGAGGCACAGGGAGGAGCAGATACGCAGTATTTT. Residues: CASSEAQGGADTQYF.

V usage is TRBV2 and J usage is TRBJ1-4; 10 bases match TRBD1. With V trimmed by 8 bases and J by 6 bases, 6 bases remained unmatched. The CDR3 sequence is 14 residues long. Germline V CDR1 and CDR2: SNHLY, FYNNEI. CDR3 sequence reads: CASQRDRGYEKLFF. DNA of the CDR3: TGTGCCAGCCAAAGGGACAGGGGATATGAAAAACTGTTTTTT.

The V and J genes are TRBV10-1 and TRBJ1-3; D is unclear. The CDR3 covers 16 residues. Trimming removed 2 bases at V and 1 base at J, with 12 bases between. In germline, CDR1 is WNHNN, CDR2 SYGVQD (reference sequence). The DNA of the CDR3 is TGCGCCAGCAGTGAGCACTTAGTAGGATCTGGAAACACCATATATTTT. It is translated as CASSEHLVGSGNTIYF.

This clone was seen at least ten times. This rearrangement joins TRBV30 to TRBJ1-2; TRBD1 might be the D (6 bases). The germline V gene has CDR1 GTSNPN and CDR2 SVGIG (reference sequence). CDR3 length equals 13 residues. V lost 1 base, J lost 2 bases, and 8 bases lay in between. The CDR3 spells CAWSGGRNYGYTF. CDR3 bases: TGTGCCTGGAGTGGGGGGCGGAACTATGGCTACACCTTC. Variable domain in full (rest from reference TRBV30 and TRBJ1-2): SQTIHQWPATLVQPVGSPLSLECTVEGTSNPNLYWYRQAAGRGLQLLFYSVGIGQISSEVPQNLSASRPQDRQFILSSKKLLLSDSGFYLCAWSGGRNYGYTFGSGTRLTVV.

In its sample, this clone was seen a few times. This chain uses TRBV5-6 with TRBJ2-1, with 9 positions matching TRBD1. Germline V gene lookup returns CDR1 SGHDT and CDR2 YYEEEE. The CDR3 is 16 amino acids. V shed 2 bases and J 5 bases; nucleotides not matched to a gene: 8. The CDR3: CASSFDRGGIHNEQFF. The CDR3 region has the DNA TGTGCCAGCAGCTTTGACAGGGGGGGCATACACAATGAGCAGTTCTTC. The full variable domain, in which reference TRBV5-6 and TRBJ2-1 provide the parts outside the CDR3, is DAGVTQSPTHLIKTRGQQVTLRCSPKSGHDTVSWYQQALGQGPQFIFQYYEEEERQRGNFPDRFSGHQFPNYSSELNVNALLLGDSALYLCASSFDRGGIHNEQFFGPGTRLTVL.

The chain employs TRBV6-1 and TRBJ1-1; maybe TRBD1 (6 bases). This CDR3 has 14 amino acids. Trimming cost V 6 bases and J 11 bases, with 22 bases left between them. The V gene's germline CDR1 is MNHNS and CDR2 SASEGT. The CDR3, as DNA: TGTGCCAGCAGCCTAACCGGACAAGGGGGTTACGCTTTCTTT. It specifies CASSLTGQGGYAFF.

The rearrangement joins TRBV27 to TRBJ1-2; D not resolved. The CDR3 is 12 amino acids. V dropped 5 bases and J dropped 4 bases, with 8 bases sitting between them. CDR1 MNHEY and CDR2 SMNVEV come from the germline V gene (reference sequence). CDR3 in amino acids: CASSAKGYGYTF. In nucleotides, the CDR3 is TGTGCCAGCAGTGCGAAAGGCTATGGCTACACCTTC.

The rearrangement links TRBV15 to TRBJ2-7, with D unresolved. The CDR3 loop spans 15 amino acids. Trimming shortened V by 1 base and J by 3 bases, and 13 bases separated the two germline ends. Germline CDR1 is LNHNV and CDR2 is YYDKDF (reference sequence). The CDR3 loop reads CATSRGGLLLYEQYF. The CDR3, as DNA: TGTGCCACCAGCAGAGGAGGTCTCCTCCTCTACGAGCAGTACTTC.

Only a few counts were recorded for this clone. V is TRBV28 and J is TRBJ2-1; TRBD2 aligns across 11 bases. Trimming at V came to 5 bases and at J to 7 bases, leaving 10 bases not matched to a gene. This CDR3 comprises 16 residues. Germline V gives CDR1 MDHEN, CDR2 SYDVKM. This chain's CDR3 is CASSPTLAGGPNEQFF. The DNA of the CDR3 is TGTGCCAGCAGTCCAACGTTAGCGGGAGGGCCGAATGAGCAGTTCTTC.

The J gene is TRBJ1-2, the V gene TRBV4-1, with a possible D match to TRBD1 (5 bases). Trimming removed 0 bases from V and 4 bases from J, with 15 bases in between. The germline CDR1 and CDR2 sequences are MGHRA and YSYEKL. The CDR3 spans 16 residues. Here the CDR3 DNA reads TGCGCCAGCAGCCAAGATGCCGGTCTAGGGGTCTATGGCTACACCTTC. Its protein product is CASSQDAGLGVYGYTF.

V usage is TRBV28 and J usage is TRBJ2-1; D unclear. The V end was cut by 5 bases, the J end by 0 bases, with 11 bases between. CDR3 size: 15 residues. The germline V gene has CDR1 MDHEN and CDR2 SYDVKM. Written as DNA, the CDR3 is TGTGCCAGCAGTCCGGACCTTAGCTCCTACAATGAGCAGTTCTTC. This translates into CASSPDLSSYNEQFF.

This clone was counted a single time. V is TRBV28 and J is TRBJ2-1, with 10 bases matching TRBD2. Trimming cost V 0 bases and J 7 bases; bases outside gene matches: 6. CDR1 is MDHEN and CDR2 is SYDVKM in the germline V gene. This CDR3 region has 16 residues. The DNA for the CDR3 is TGTGCCAGCAGTTTATGGCTAGCGGGAGTCCCAAATGAGCAGTTCTTC. Amino acid sequence: CASSLWLAGVPNEQFF.

This clone is labeled medium-sized. The chain has TRBV28 and TRBJ1-2, with 7 positions matching TRBD1. CDR3 length: 16 amino acids. CDR1 is MDHEN and CDR2 is SYDVKM in the germline V gene. V was pared by 4 bases and J by 0 bases, with 8 bases of the junction left unmatched. In DNA, the CDR3 is TGTGCCAGCAGTTCACCGACAGGGAAGGCTAACTATGGCTACACCTTC. Protein sequence: CASSSPTGKANYGYTF.

The chain employs TRBV12-5 and TRBJ2-5; no reliable D call. The CDR3 contains 12 residues. Germline-derived CDR1 and CDR2 are LGHNT and FRNRAP. V lost 1 base, J lost 4 bases, and 4 bases lay in between. CDR3 in DNA: TGTGCTAGTGGTTTGGGTCCAGAGACCCAGTACTTC. Translation: CASGLGPETQYF.

This chain connects TRBV19 to TRBJ1-2; D not certain. This CDR3 has 17 amino acids. Germline loops: CDR1 LNHDA, CDR2 SQIVND (reference sequence). Trimming shortened V by 7 bases and J by 3 bases, and 24 bases separated the two germline ends. The CDR3 region is CASTRHWRESRDYGYTF. The CDR3 DNA sequence: TGTGCCAGTACCCGCCATTGGCGCGAAAGTAGGGACTATGGCTACACCTTC.

This clone has just a few counts. The chain carries TRBV2 and TRBJ2-3; 11 bases fit TRBD2. V lost 6 bases, J lost 4 bases, and 12 bases stayed unmatched. Germline V lookup: CDR1 SNHLY, CDR2 FYNNEI. CDR3 length: 17 amino acids. The CDR3 spells CASREGIAGGSPDTQYF. The DNA of the CDR3 is TGTGCCAGCAGGGAGGGAATAGCGGGAGGGAGTCCAGATACGCAGTATTTT.

The chain joins TRBV19 to TRBJ1-2, with D possibly TRBD1 on 6 matching bases. Trimming took off 6 bases at V and 4 bases at J, with 18 bases between the two ends. The CDR3 covers 15 residues. Looked up from germline, CDR1 is LNHDA and CDR2 is SQIVND (reference sequence). CDR3 in DNA: TGTGCCAGTAGCACCAACGGGGGGCTCATCTATGGCTACACCTTC. Protein product: CASSTNGGLIYGYTF.